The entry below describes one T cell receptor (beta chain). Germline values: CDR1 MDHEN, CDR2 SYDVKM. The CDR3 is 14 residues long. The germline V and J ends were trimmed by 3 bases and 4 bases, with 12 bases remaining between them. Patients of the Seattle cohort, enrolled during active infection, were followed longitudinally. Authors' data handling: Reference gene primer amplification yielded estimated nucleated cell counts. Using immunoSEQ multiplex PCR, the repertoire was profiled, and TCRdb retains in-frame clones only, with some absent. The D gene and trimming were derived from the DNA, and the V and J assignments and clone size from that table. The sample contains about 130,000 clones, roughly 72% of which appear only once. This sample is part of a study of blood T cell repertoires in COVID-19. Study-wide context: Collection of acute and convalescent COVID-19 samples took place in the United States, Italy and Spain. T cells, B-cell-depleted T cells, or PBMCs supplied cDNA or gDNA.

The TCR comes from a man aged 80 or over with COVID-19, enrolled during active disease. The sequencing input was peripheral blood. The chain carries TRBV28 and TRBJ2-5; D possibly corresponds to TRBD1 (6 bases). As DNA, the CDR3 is TGTGCCAGCAGTTTTTCTTGGGGGCGAGAGACCCAGTACTTC. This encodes CASSFSWGRETQYF.